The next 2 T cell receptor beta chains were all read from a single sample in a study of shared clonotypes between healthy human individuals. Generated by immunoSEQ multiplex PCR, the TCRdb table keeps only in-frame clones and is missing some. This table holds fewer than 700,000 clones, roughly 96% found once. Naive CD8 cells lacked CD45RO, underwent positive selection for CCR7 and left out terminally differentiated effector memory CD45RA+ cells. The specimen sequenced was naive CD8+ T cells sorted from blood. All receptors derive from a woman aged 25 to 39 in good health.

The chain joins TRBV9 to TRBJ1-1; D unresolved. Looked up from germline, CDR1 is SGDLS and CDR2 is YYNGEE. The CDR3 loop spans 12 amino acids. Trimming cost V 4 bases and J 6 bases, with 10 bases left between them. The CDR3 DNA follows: TGTGCCAGCAGCCACCTAGACTCTGAAGCTTTCTTT. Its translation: CASSHLDSEAFF.

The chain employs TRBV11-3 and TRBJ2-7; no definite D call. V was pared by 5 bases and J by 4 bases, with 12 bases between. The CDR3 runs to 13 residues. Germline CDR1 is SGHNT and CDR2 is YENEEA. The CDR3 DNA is TGTGCCAGCAGCCCCGGGTTGGGTTACGAGCAGTACTTC. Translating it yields CASSPGLGYEQYF.